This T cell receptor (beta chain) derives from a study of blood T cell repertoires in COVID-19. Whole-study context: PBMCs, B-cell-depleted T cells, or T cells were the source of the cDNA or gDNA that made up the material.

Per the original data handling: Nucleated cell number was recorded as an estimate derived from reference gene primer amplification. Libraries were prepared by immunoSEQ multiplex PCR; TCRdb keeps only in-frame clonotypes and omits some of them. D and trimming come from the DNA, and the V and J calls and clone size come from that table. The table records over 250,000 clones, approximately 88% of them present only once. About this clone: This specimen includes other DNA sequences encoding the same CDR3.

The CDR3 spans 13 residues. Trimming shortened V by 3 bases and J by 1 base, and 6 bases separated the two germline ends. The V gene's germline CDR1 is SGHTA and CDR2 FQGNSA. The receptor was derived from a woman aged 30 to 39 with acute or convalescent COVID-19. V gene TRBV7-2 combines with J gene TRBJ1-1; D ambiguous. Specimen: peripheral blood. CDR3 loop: CASSFSGNTEAFF. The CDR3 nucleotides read TGTGCCAGCAGCTTTTCGGGGAACACTGAAGCTTTCTTT.